This passage covers 24 T cell receptor beta chains from one sample sequenced in a study of cytomegalovirus exposure and HLA in healthy donors. Primers for the PCR totalled 60 Vbeta and 13 Jbeta. The protocol was immunoSEQ multiplex PCR, while the TCRdb copy is restricted to in-frame clones and leaves out a portion. This table holds about 130,000 clones, around 78% found once. Sequenced input: PBMCs. The source is a woman aged 45-65 years in good health and CMV-seronegative.

The rearrangement uses TRBV30 and TRBJ2-1; unclear D gene. CDR3 size: 11 residues. V gave up 2 bases and J gave up 10 bases, with 9 bases separating them. Germline V gene data show CDR1 as GTSNPN and CDR2 as SVGIG (reference sequence). The chain's CDR3 is CAWSHGREQFF. Here the CDR3 DNA reads TGTGCCTGGAGTCACGGTCGCGAGCAGTTCTTC.

V usage is TRBV7-9 and J usage is TRBJ2-7, with a tentative D call TRBD2 (5 bases). Germline CDR1 reads SEHNR; CDR2 reads FQNEAQ (reference sequence). CDR3 length: 12 residues. The CDR3: CSSSLSGYEQYV. The CDR3 DNA is TGTTCCAGCAGCTTGAGCGGCTACGAGCAGTACGTC.

The V call is TRBV15, the J call TRBJ2-7, with 10 positions matching TRBD1. The CDR3 sequence is 17 residues long. The junction had 7 bases not matched to a gene; V was cut back by 0 bases and J by 2 bases. Per germline, CDR1 LNHNV and CDR2 YYDKDF (reference sequence). CDR3 sequence: CATSRDLSGTGAYEQYF. CDR3 coding DNA: TGTGCCACCAGCAGAGATTTATCCGGGACAGGGGCCTACGAGCAGTACTTC.

The rearrangement joins TRBV29-1 to TRBJ2-2; possible D gene TRBD1, 6 bases. Looked up from germline, CDR1 is SQVTM and CDR2 is ANQGSEA. The CDR3 contains 14 residues. The V end lost 2 bases, the J end lost 6 bases, and 13 bases lay between the germline ends. The CDR3 region is CSVERRGFSGELFF. Written as DNA, the CDR3 is TGCAGCGTTGAACGCAGGGGTTTTTCCGGGGAGCTGTTTTTT.

The chain has TRBV15 and TRBJ1-5, with TRBD1 matching over 10 bases. In germline, CDR1 is LNHNV, CDR2 YYDKDF (reference sequence). The CDR3 loop spans 17 amino acids. V lost 0 bases, J lost 6 bases, and 8 bases stayed unmatched. In DNA form, the CDR3 reads TGTGCCACCAGCAGAGATCGGGGACAGGGGATTGCTCAGCCCCAGCATTTT. Translated, it gives CATSRDRGQGIAQPQHF.

This clone was observed a few times. The V gene is TRBV29-1, the J gene TRBJ1-4; 7 bases are a match to TRBD1. Germline CDR1 is SQVTM and CDR2 is ANQGSEA. V lost 2 bases, J lost 7 bases, and 7 bases stayed unmatched. This CDR3 has 14 amino acids. This CDR3 reads CSVEIRGTFEKLFF. The CDR3 DNA reads as TGCAGCGTTGAAATCAGGGGGACCTTTGAAAAACTGTTTTTT.

The J gene is TRBJ2-7, the V gene TRBV2, with D perhaps TRBD2 (6 bases). The CDR3 contains 15 residues. From germline, CDR1 is SNHLY and CDR2 FYNNEI. Trimming took 6 bases from V and 4 from J, leaving 19 bases between them. As DNA, the CDR3 is TGTGCCAGCAGAGGGTTAGGTGGTAGCGGATACGAGCAGTACGTC. Amino acids: CASRGLGGSGYEQYV.

The chain employs TRBV6-1 and TRBJ2-1; 12 positions match TRBD2. The J segment lost 4 bases and the V segment lost 1 base, leaving 11 bases of the junction unmatched. The length of the CDR3 is 19 residues. Germline V lookup: CDR1 MNHNS, CDR2 SASEGT. CDR3: CASSEGAELAGGLYNEQFF. The CDR3 nucleotides read TGTGCCAGCAGTGAAGGGGCCGAACTAGCGGGAGGATTATACAATGAGCAGTTCTTC.

This clone has a handful of counts. This chain uses TRBV29-1 with TRBJ1-1; D is unresolved. The CDR3 loop spans 14 amino acids. Germline V lookup: CDR1 SQVTM, CDR2 ANQGSEA. With 1 base removed from V and 2 bases from J, the gap between germline ends came to 11 bases. The CDR3 DNA reads TGCAGCGTTGAAGGGGGAGGCCTTAACACTGAAGCTTTCTTT. Protein product: CSVEGGGLNTEAFF.

This clone appeared a single time. This rearrangement joins TRBV30 to TRBJ1-2, with D hard to call. Germline V gene data show CDR1 as GTSNPN and CDR2 as SVGIG (reference sequence). Trimming stripped 1 base from V and 4 bases from J, with 10 bases between. The CDR3 runs 13 residues. CDR3: CAWSEQMPYGYTF. The DNA for the CDR3 is TGTGCCTGGAGTGAACAGATGCCCTATGGCTACACCTTC.

The chain is built from TRBV18 and TRBJ1-1; 8 positions agree with TRBD1. The germline CDR1 and CDR2 sequences are KGHSH and LQKENI. The CDR3 consists of 14 residues. The junction had 6 bases not matched to a gene; V was cut back by 5 bases and J by 4 bases. CDR3 sequence (DNA): TGTGCCAGCTCAAACACAGGGGGAGTCACTGAAGCTTTCTTT. It translates to CASSNTGGVTEAFF.

V gene TRBV27 combines with J gene TRBJ2-7; 9 bases are shared with TRBD1. CDR3 length equals 13 residues. Germline CDR1 reads MNHEY; CDR2 reads SMNVEV (reference sequence). The J segment lost 12 bases and the V segment lost 5 bases, leaving 11 bases of the junction unmatched. CDR3 DNA sequence: TGTGCCAGCAGTCATTTACAGGGGGCTAGCATGTACTTC. This gives the protein CASSHLQGASMYF.

This clone appeared once. This chain uses TRBV30 with TRBJ2-7; 8 nucleotides line up with TRBD1. The CDR3 spans 14 residues. Looked up from germline, CDR1 is GTSNPN and CDR2 is SVGIG (reference sequence). J gave up 2 bases and V 1 base, and 4 bases lay outside the gene matches. The CDR3 loop reads CAWSGETGAYEQYF. The CDR3, as DNA: TGTGCCTGGAGTGGGGAGACAGGGGCCTACGAGCAGTACTTC.

The chain combines TRBV5-5 with TRBJ2-4; a possible D gene is TRBD2 (5 bases). V lost 4 bases, J lost 8 bases, and 22 bases lay in between. Germline V gives CDR1 SGHKS, CDR2 YYEKEE (reference sequence). The CDR3 has 16 residues. This CDR3 reads CASSKNGQERTYIQYF. The CDR3 coding sequence is TGTGCCAGCAGCAAAAATGGGCAGGAGAGGACTTACATTCAGTACTTC.

The rearrangement joins TRBV19 to TRBJ2-1; 13 bases are shared with TRBD2. After removal of 9 bases from V and 0 bases from J, the junction contained 2 bases not matched to a gene. Germline V gene lookup returns CDR1 LNHDA and CDR2 SQIVND (reference sequence). The CDR3 has 15 amino acids. The CDR3 region is CASRTSGGSYNEQFF. Written as DNA, the CDR3 is TGTGCCAGCAGGACTAGCGGGGGCTCCTACAATGAGCAGTTCTTC.

The rearrangement uses TRBV30 and TRBJ1-2, with D possibly being TRBD1 (6 bases). The CDR3 runs 13 residues. Trimming cost V 0 bases and J 8 bases, with 13 bases left between them. Germline V CDR1 and CDR2: GTSNPN, SVGIG (reference sequence). The CDR3 reads CAWSVYRDDGYTF. The CDR3 DNA is TGTGCCTGGAGTGTCTACAGGGATGACGGCTACACCTTC.

The chain has TRBV5-1 and TRBJ2-7; D not resolved. V gave up 0 bases and J gave up 5 bases, with 15 bases separating them. Germline V gene sequence: CDR1 SGHRS, CDR2 YFSETQ. This CDR3 contains 15 residues. CDR3 bases: TGCGCCAGCAGCTTGGAAGATGCTAGAGTAAACGAGCAGTACTTC. Its protein product is CASSLEDARVNEQYF.

DNA of the CDR3: TGCGCCAGCAGCGTAACCGGACAGGGCTGTGAGACTTTCTTT. This translates into CASSVTGQGCETFF. This rearrangement joins TRBV5-1 to TRBJ1-1; 8 bases line up with TRBD1. This CDR3 has 14 residues. The V segment lost 4 bases and the J segment 12 bases; nucleotides outside the gene matches: 14. CDR1 SGHRS and CDR2 YFSETQ come from the germline V gene.

This clone occurred once. The chain couples TRBV6-4 to TRBJ2-3, with 13 positions matching TRBD2. Per germline, CDR1 MRHNA and CDR2 SNTAGT. Trimming removed 3 bases from V and 6 bases from J; junction bases left unmatched: 6. This CDR3 is built from 16 residues. The chain's CDR3 is CASSDTGLAGADTQYF. The CDR3 DNA reads as TGTGCCAGCAGTGATACCGGACTAGCGGGAGCCGATACGCAGTATTTT.

The chain couples TRBV28 to TRBJ2-5; possible D gene TRBD2, 5 bases. CDR3 length equals 13 residues. Germline V gene sequence: CDR1 MDHEN, CDR2 SYDVKM. V lost 2 bases, J lost 4 bases, and 8 bases lay in between. In DNA form, the CDR3 reads TGTGCCAGCAGTTTAGGGAGTCGAGAGACCCAGTACTTC. It encodes CASSLGSRETQYF.

The chain employs TRBV7-6 and TRBJ2-1, with D maybe TRBD2 (6 bases). With 1 base removed from V and 6 bases from J, the gap between germline ends came to 16 bases. The germline CDR1 and CDR2 sequences are SGHVS and FNYEAQ. This CDR3 region has 16 residues. CDR3 in amino acids: CASSLDGGVERNEQFF. The CDR3 bases are TGTGCCAGCAGCTTAGACGGGGGAGTAGAGCGCAATGAGCAGTTCTTC.

The gene calls are TRBV6-4 and TRBJ2-3; 8 nucleotides agree with TRBD2. This CDR3 has 15 residues. Germline CDR1 and CDR2: MRHNA and SNTAGT. With V trimmed by 6 bases and J by 1 base, 6 bases remained unmatched. Written as DNA, the CDR3 is TGTGCCAGCAGCCACGCAGCGGGAGGCACAGATACGCAGTATTTT. It translates to CASSHAAGGTDTQYF.

The rearrangement joins TRBV5-1 to TRBJ1-2, with 9 nucleotides matching TRBD1. J was trimmed by 8 bases and V by 4 bases; bases with no gene match: 6. Per germline, CDR1 SGHRS and CDR2 YFSETQ. The CDR3 is 13 amino acids. CDR3: CASSHGQGSGYTF. The DNA of the CDR3 is TGCGCCAGCAGCCACGGACAGGGGAGCGGCTACACCTTC.

The CDR3 region has the DNA TGTGCCAGCAGCCAAAGGACTAGCGGGTACAATGAGCAGTTCTTC. Encoded protein: CASSQRTSGYNEQFF. The gene calls are TRBV5-4 and TRBJ2-1; 11 bases are a match to TRBD2. J lost 4 bases, V lost 4 bases, and 4 bases had no gene match. Germline V CDR1 and CDR2: SGHNT, YYREEE (reference sequence). The CDR3 is made up of 15 amino acids.